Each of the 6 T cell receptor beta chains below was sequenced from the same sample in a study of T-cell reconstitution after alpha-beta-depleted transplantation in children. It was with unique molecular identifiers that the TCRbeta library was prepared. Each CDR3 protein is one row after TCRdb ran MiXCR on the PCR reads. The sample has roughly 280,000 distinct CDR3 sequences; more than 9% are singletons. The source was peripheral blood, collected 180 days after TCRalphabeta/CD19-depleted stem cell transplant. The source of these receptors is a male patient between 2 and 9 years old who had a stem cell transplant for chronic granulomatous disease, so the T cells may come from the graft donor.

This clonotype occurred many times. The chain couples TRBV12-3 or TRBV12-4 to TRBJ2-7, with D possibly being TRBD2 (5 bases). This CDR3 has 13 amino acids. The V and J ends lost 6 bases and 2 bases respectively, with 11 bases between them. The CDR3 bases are TGTGCCAGCAGGAGGGCCGTAGCCTACGAGCAGTACTTC. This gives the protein CASRRAVAYEQYF.

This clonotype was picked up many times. CDR3 nucleotides: TGTGCCAGCAGCACCCCCACCATTTCCTATGGCTACACCTTC. Encoded protein: CASSTPTISYGYTF. This chain joins TRBV12-3 or TRBV12-4 and TRBJ1-2; D is unresolved. Trimming shortened V by 6 bases and J by 4 bases, and 15 bases separated the two germline ends. This CDR3 spans 14 amino acids.

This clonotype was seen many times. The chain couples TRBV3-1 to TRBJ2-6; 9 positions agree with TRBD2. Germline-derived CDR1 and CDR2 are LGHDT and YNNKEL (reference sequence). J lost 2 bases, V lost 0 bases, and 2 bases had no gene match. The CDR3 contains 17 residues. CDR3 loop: CASSQESSGTGANVLTF. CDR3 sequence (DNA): TGTGCCAGCAGCCAAGAGTCTAGCGGGACTGGGGCCAACGTCCTGACTTTC. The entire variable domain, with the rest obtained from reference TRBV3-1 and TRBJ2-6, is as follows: DTAVSQTPKYLVTQMGNDKSIKCEQNLGHDTMYWYKQDSKKFLKIMFSYNNKELIINETVPNRFSPKSPDKAHLNLHINSLELGDSAVYFCASSQESSGTGANVLTFGAGSRLTVL.

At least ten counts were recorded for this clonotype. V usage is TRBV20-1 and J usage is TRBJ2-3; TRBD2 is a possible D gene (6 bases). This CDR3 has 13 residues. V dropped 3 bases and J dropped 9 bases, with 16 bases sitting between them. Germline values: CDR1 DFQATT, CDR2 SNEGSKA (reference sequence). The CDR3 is CSARGGKAGTQYF. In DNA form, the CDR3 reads TGCAGTGCTAGGGGCGGGAAGGCCGGGACGCAGTATTTT.

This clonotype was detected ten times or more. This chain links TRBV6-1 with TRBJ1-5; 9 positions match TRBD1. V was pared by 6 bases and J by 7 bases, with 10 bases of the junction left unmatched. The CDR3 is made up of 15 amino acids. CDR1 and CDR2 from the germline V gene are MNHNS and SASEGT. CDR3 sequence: CASRDSGTGRQPQHF. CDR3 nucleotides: TGTGCCAGCAGGGATTCCGGGACAGGGCGACAGCCCCAGCATTTT.

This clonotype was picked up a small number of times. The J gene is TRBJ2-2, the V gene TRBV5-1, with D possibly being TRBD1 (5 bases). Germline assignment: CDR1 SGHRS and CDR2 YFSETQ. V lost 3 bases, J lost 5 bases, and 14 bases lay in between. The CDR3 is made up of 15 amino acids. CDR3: CASSSRQFVTGELFF. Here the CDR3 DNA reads TGCGCCAGCAGCTCAAGACAGTTCGTAACCGGGGAGCTGTTTTTT.